A selection of T cell receptor beta chains follows, all from one sample in a study of CD8 T cells in Susac syndrome. From the immunoSEQ multiplex PCR reads, TCRdb called clonotypes with MiXCR, one entry per CDR3 protein. The table includes 180,000 or so distinct CDR3 sequences, roughly 95% detected once. Sequencing input: CD4+ T cells from PBMCs. These TCRs come from a human donor with multiple sclerosis. Each CDR3 is given with its conserved first and last residue. A D gene is named only where the DNA matches it firmly. Clone size is stated in some rows and not others, as once, few, many or a class when expanded.

size: .; J: TRBJ2-1; D: .; V: TRBV4-2; CDR3: CASSQGTGGINGNEQFF; DNA: TGTGCCAGCAGCCAAGGTACCGGGGGCATAAACGGTAATGAGCAGTTCTTC
size: few; J: TRBJ1-2; D: .; V: TRBV7-9; CDR3: CASSLRGGGYTF; DNA: TGTGCCAGCAGCTTACGAGGAGGCGGCTACACCTTC
size: .; J: TRBJ2-7; D: TRBD1; V: TRBV20-1; CDR3: CSARVGTGTNEQYF; DNA: TGCAGTGCTAGAGTGGGGACAGGGACAAACGAGCAGTACTTC
size: once; J: TRBJ1-5; D: .; V: TRBV20-1; CDR3: CSARLARGLNQPQHF; DNA: TGCAGTGCTAGGCTCGCCAGGGGTCTGAATCAGCCCCAGCATTTT
size: .; J: TRBJ2-3; D: TRBD2; V: TRBV6-2/TRBV6-3; CDR3: CASSYSSRRLSGATDTQYF; DNA: TGTGCCAGCAGTTACTCGAGCAGGCGTCTTAGCGGGGCCACAGATACGCAGTATTTT
size: .; J: TRBJ2-7; D: TRBD2; V: TRBV29-1; CDR3: CSVERLAGPLSYEQYF; DNA: TGCAGCGTTGAAAGACTAGCGGGGCCCCTTTCCTACGAGCAGTACTTC
size: .; J: TRBJ2-5; D: TRBD2; V: TRBV12-5; CDR3: CASASGGPRETQYF; DNA: TGTGCTAGTGCCTCGGGGGGGCCGAGGGAGACCCAGTACTTC
size: .; J: TRBJ2-5; D: .; V: TRBV6-5; CDR3: CASSYNRGETQYF; DNA: TGTGCCAGCAGTTACAACCGAGGCGAGACCCAGTACTTC
size: once; J: TRBJ2-3; D: .; V: TRBV7-2; CDR3: CASTRNRGTDTQYF; DNA: TGTGCCAGCACCAGAAACCGAGGCACAGATACGCAGTATTTT
size: .; J: TRBJ2-1; D: TRBD2; V: TRBV27; CDR3: CASSLASGGPTEQFF; DNA: TGTGCCAGCAGTTTGGCTAGCGGGGGCCCCACGGAGCAGTTCTTC
size: .; J: TRBJ1-3; D: .; V: TRBV12-3/TRBV12-4; CDR3: CASSYTSGNTIYF; DNA: TGTGCCAGCAGTTATACCTCTGGAAACACCATATATTTT
size: .; J: TRBJ1-5; D: .; V: TRBV27; CDR3: CASSCNQPQHF; DNA: TGTGCCAGCAGTTGTAATCAGCCCCAGCATTTT
size: .; J: TRBJ1-6; D: .; V: TRBV5-1; CDR3: CASSLEADSPLHF; DNA: TGCGCCAGCAGCTTGGAGGCCGACTCACCCCTCCACTTT
size: .; J: TRBJ1-1; D: .; V: TRBV5-4; CDR3: CASSADREREAFF; DNA: TGTGCCAGCAGCGCGGACAGAGAGAGGGAGGCTTTCTTT
size: .; J: TRBJ2-7; D: .; V: TRBV7-9; CDR3: CASSTQGGGFFAEQYF; DNA: TGTGCCAGCAGCACCCAGGGAGGGGGCTTTTTCGCCGAGCAGTACTTC
size: .; J: TRBJ2-4; D: .; V: TRBV6-2/TRBV6-3; CDR3: CALRDVAKNIQYF; DNA: TGTGCACTGAGAGACGTCGCCAAAAACATTCAGTACTTC
size: .; J: TRBJ1-2; D: .; V: TRBV18; CDR3: CASSPEISTSFYGYTF; DNA: TGTGCCAGCTCCCCCGAAATTTCGACAAGCTTCTATGGCTACACCTTC
size: .; J: TRBJ1-6; D: .; V: TRBV7-9; CDR3: CASSATWGIHF; DNA: TGTGCCAGCAGCGCGACATGGGGGATCCACTTT
size: .; J: TRBJ2-5; D: .; V: TRBV7-2; CDR3: CASSYQGGGETQYF; DNA: TGTGCCAGCAGTTATCAGGGGGGAGGGGAGACCCAGTACTTC
size: once; J: TRBJ2-1; D: TRBD2; V: TRBV9; CDR3: CASSVGGTSAVEQFF; DNA: TGTGCCAGCAGCGTAGGGGGCACTAGCGCGGTTGAGCAGTTCTTC
size: .; J: TRBJ2-7; D: TRBD1; V: TRBV2; CDR3: CASPPSGGRVEQYF; DNA: TGTGCCAGCCCCCCTTCAGGGGGCCGGGTTGAGCAGTACTTC
size: .; J: TRBJ1-1; D: .; V: TRBV30; CDR3: CAWSRSPANTEAFF; DNA: TGTGCCTGGAGTCGGAGTCCGGCAAACACTGAAGCTTTCTTT
size: .; J: TRBJ1-5; D: .; V: TRBV29-1; CDR3: CSVQGQSNQPQHF; DNA: TGCAGCGTGCAAGGACAGAGCAATCAGCCCCAGCATTTT
size: .; J: TRBJ1-6; D: .; V: TRBV12-3/TRBV12-4; CDR3: CASSTPRKHNSPLHF; DNA: TGTGCCAGCAGTACCCCACGGAAACATAATTCACCCCTCCACTTT
size: .; J: TRBJ2-1; D: .; V: TRBV4-3; CDR3: CASSQEARGHEQFF; DNA: TGCGCCAGCAGCCAAGAGGCCAGAGGACATGAGCAGTTCTTC
size: .; J: TRBJ2-5; D: TRBD2; V: TRBV13; CDR3: CASSPPGLAGGRETQYF; DNA: TGTGCCAGCAGCCCCCCGGGACTAGCGGGGGGACGAGAGACCCAGTACTTC
size: .; J: TRBJ2-5; D: .; V: TRBV7-9; CDR3: CASTLGMWVQETQYF; DNA: TGTGCCAGCACCCTAGGAATGTGGGTACAAGAGACCCAGTACTTC
size: few; J: TRBJ1-6; D: TRBD1; V: TRBV30; CDR3: CAWNIGTGAYNSPLHF; DNA: TGTGCCTGGAACATCGGGACAGGGGCCTATAATTCACCCCTCCACTTT
size: .; J: TRBJ1-6; D: .; V: TRBV3-1; CDR3: CASSQGLVTPTF; DNA: TGTGCCAGCAGCCAAGGGTTGGTGACCCCCACTTTT
size: .; J: TRBJ2-7; D: .; V: TRBV27; CDR3: CASSTTTQTYEQYF; DNA: TGTGCCAGCAGTACGACGACACAGACCTACGAGCAGTACTTC
size: .; J: TRBJ2-7; D: .; V: TRBV11-2; CDR3: CASSLAYGGAGNF; DNA: TGTGCCAGCAGCTTGGCCTATGGTGGGGCAGGGAACTTC
size: .; J: TRBJ2-1; D: .; V: TRBV4-3; CDR3: CASSQQPPTGYNEQFF; DNA: TGCGCCAGCAGCCAACAACCGCCGACAGGCTACAATGAGCAGTTCTTC
size: .; J: TRBJ1-4; D: TRBD1; V: TRBV30; CDR3: CAWSLAGGRKLFF; DNA: TGTGCCTGGAGTCTAGCAGGGGGTAGGAAACTGTTTTTT
size: .; J: TRBJ2-3; D: TRBD2; V: TRBV29-1; CDR3: CSVGLAGVDTQYF; DNA: TGCAGCGTTGGGCTAGCGGGGGTGGATACGCAGTATTTT
size: .; J: TRBJ1-1; D: .; V: TRBV7-2; CDR3: CASSPWGVGYTEAFF; DNA: TGTGCCAGCAGCCCCTGGGGTGTTGGGTACACTGAAGCTTTCTTT
size: .; J: TRBJ1-1; D: .; V: TRBV30; CDR3: CAWYETEAFF; DNA: TGTGCCTGGTACGAGACTGAAGCTTTCTTT
size: .; J: TRBJ1-1; D: .; V: TRBV28; CDR3: CASSLPELEAFF; DNA: TGTGCCAGCAGTTTGCCAGAGCTTGAAGCTTTCTTT
size: .; J: TRBJ2-7; D: .; V: TRBV2; CDR3: CASNAGSREQYF; DNA: TGTGCCAGCAATGCGGGTTCTCGCGAGCAGTACTTC
size: .; J: TRBJ2-6; D: .; V: TRBV20-1; CDR3: CSAESSGANVLTF; DNA: TGCAGTGCGGAATCCTCTGGGGCCAACGTCCTGACTTTC
size: few; J: TRBJ1-6; D: .; V: TRBV4-3; CDR3: CASSPRTTNSPLHF; DNA: TGCGCCAGCAGCCCGCGGACGACTAATTCACCCCTCCACTTT
size: .; J: TRBJ1-2; D: .; V: TRBV3-1; CDR3: CASSLPRQLYGYTF; DNA: TGTGCCAGCAGCCTCCCCCGACAGCTCTATGGCTACACCTTC
size: .; J: TRBJ2-5; D: .; V: TRBV20-1; CDR3: CSAREPTQETQYF; DNA: TGCAGTGCTAGAGAACCTACTCAAGAGACCCAGTACTTC
size: .; J: TRBJ1-2; D: .; V: TRBV2; CDR3: CASRDRTLPYTF; DNA: TGTGCCAGCCGTGACAGGACCCTGCCCTACACCTTC
size: .; J: TRBJ1-1; D: .; V: TRBV12-3/TRBV12-4; CDR3: CASSLDPLGGTEAFF; DNA: TGTGCCAGCAGTTTAGACCCCCTGGGGGGCACTGAAGCTTTCTTT
size: .; J: TRBJ1-6; D: .; V: TRBV19; CDR3: CASPRERGSPLHF; DNA: TGTGCCAGCCCAAGGGAAAGGGGTTCACCCCTCCACTTT